What follows are 11 T cell receptor beta chains derived from one specimen sequenced in a study of CD8+CD57+ T cells in acquired aplastic anemia. Profiling that covered TCR beta VDJ and CDR3 relied on genomic DNA as its template. Using its own MiXCR run on the reads, TCRdb lists one record per CDR3 protein. The table shows 150,000 to 200,000 distinct CDR3 sequences, with around 48% occurring only once. All sequencing subjects had displayed CD8+CD57+ cell expansion on flow cytometry. Sequences were obtained from sorted CD4+, CD8+, or CD8+CD57+ T cells (not recorded which) from PBMCs. The receptors shown here come from a human donor with aplastic anemia.

The chain combines TRBV7-2 with TRBJ2-5; 12 bases fit TRBD2. The CDR3 has 16 residues. Germline V lookup: CDR1 SGHTA, CDR2 FQGNSA. V gave up 8 bases and J gave up 0 bases; unmatched junction bases: 7. The CDR3 protein is CASLRTSGEYQETQYF. In DNA, the CDR3 is TGTGCCAGCCTCCGGACTAGCGGGGAGTACCAAGAGACCCAGTACTTC.

The chain uses TRBV5-1 and TRBJ2-7, with 8 nucleotides matching TRBD1. The CDR3 is made up of 14 amino acids. Germline CDR1 and CDR2: SGHRS and YFSETQ. Trimming took 0 bases from V and 2 from J; bases not matched to a gene: 1. CDR3 residues: CASSLVGQAYEQYF. In nucleotides, the CDR3 is TGCGCCAGCAGCTTGGTGGGACAGGCCTACGAGCAGTACTTC. The variable domain in full, completed from reference TRBV5-1 and TRBJ2-7, reads KAGVTQTPRYLIKTRGQQVTLSCSPISGHRSVSWYQQTPGQGLQFLFEYFSETQRNKGNFPGRFSGRQFSNSRSEMNVSTLELGDSALYLCASSLVGQAYEQYFGPGTRLTVT.

This clonotype was detected only a few times. The chain joins TRBV7-9 to TRBJ1-1, with D unresolved. The V and J ends lost 1 base and 6 bases respectively, with 6 bases between them. Per germline, CDR1 SEHNR and CDR2 FQNEAQ (reference sequence). The CDR3 loop spans 12 amino acids. CDR3 in DNA: TGTGCCAGCAGCTTAGATGGGCCTGAAGCTTTCTTT. This encodes CASSLDGPEAFF.

This chain uses TRBV25-1 with TRBJ2-5; D remains ambiguous. The V gene lost 3 bases and the J gene lost 5 bases, with 19 bases spanning the gap. The CDR3 runs 16 residues. Germline CDR1 and CDR2: MGHDK and SYGVNS. CDR3 nucleotide sequence: TGTGCCAGCAGTGAGCCGACTGATCGCTCATGGGAGACCCAGTACTTC. Amino acids: CASSEPTDRSWETQYF. Combining the CDR3 with reference TRBV25-1 and TRBJ2-5 gives the whole variable domain EADIYQTPRYLVIGTGKKITLECSQTMGHDKMYWYQQDPGMELHLIHYSYGVNSTEKGDLSSESTVSRIRTEHFPLTLESARPSHTSQYLCASSEPTDRSWETQYFGPGTRLLVL.

This clonotype has just a few counts. This may come from a read error, since a much larger clone is one base off. The rearrangement joins TRBV19 to TRBJ1-1, with D perhaps matching TRBD1 (6 bases). Germline V gene sequence: CDR1 LNHDA, CDR2 SQIVND (reference sequence). This CDR3 is 18 amino acids long. The CDR3, as DNA: TGTGCCAGTAGTATTATGGGCACAGGGCACTTGGTGAACACTGACGCTTTCTTT. Encoded protein: CASSIMGTGHLVNTDAFF.

This clonotype was seen repeatedly, ten times or more. The CDR3 DNA reads as TGTGCCAGCAGGCCTAGCGGGGGCACGGAGACCCAGTACTTC. This codes for CASRPSGGTETQYF. The rearrangement joins TRBV12-3 or TRBV12-4 to TRBJ2-5; 10 bases are a match to TRBD2. The CDR3 consists of 14 residues. V shed 6 bases and J 5 bases; nucleotides not matched to a gene: 6.

J is TRBJ1-5 and V is TRBV20-1; 9 positions agree with TRBD1. Trimming took 4 bases from V and 9 from J; bases not matched to a gene: 10. CDR3 size: 14 residues. Looked up from germline, CDR1 is DFQATT and CDR2 is SNEGSKA (reference sequence). CDR3: CSATRQGEGGPQHF. The DNA for the CDR3 is TGCAGTGCTACCAGACAGGGGGAAGGAGGGCCCCAGCATTTT.

V is TRBV25-1 and J is TRBJ2-7; 7 nucleotides match TRBD1. The CDR3 spans 14 residues. Trimming at V came to 4 bases and at J to 1 base, leaving 4 bases not matched to a gene. The germline CDR1 and CDR2 sequences are MGHDK and SYGVNS. The CDR3 is CASSATGFSYEQYF. CDR3 coding DNA: TGTGCCAGCAGTGCGACAGGGTTTTCCTACGAGCAGTACTTC.

The chain carries TRBV12-3 or TRBV12-4 and TRBJ2-1; D remains unclear. This CDR3 has 12 amino acids. V dropped 3 bases and J dropped 8 bases, with 8 bases sitting between them. The CDR3: CASSFTVHEQFF. CDR3 DNA sequence: TGTGCCAGCAGTTTCACTGTCCATGAGCAGTTCTTC.

In this sample, this clonotype turned up a few times. The chain's CDR3 is CATRRDRAYNSPLHF. As DNA, the CDR3 is TGTGCCACCAGACGGGACAGAGCCTATAATTCACCCCTCCACTTT. The chain recombines TRBV15 with TRBJ1-6; TRBD1 matches at 7 bases. The trim removed 6 bases at V and 2 bases at J, leaving 4 bases unmatched. Per germline, CDR1 LNHNV and CDR2 YYDKDF (reference sequence). The CDR3 has 15 residues.

This clonotype was seen repeatedly, ten times or more. The CDR3 DNA reads TGCGCCAGCAGCGGACGGCCAGGGTTCTGGGCTTTCTTT. Residues: CASSGRPGFWAFF. This chain uses TRBV4-1 with TRBJ1-1, with D possibly TRBD1 on 5 matching bases. Germline-derived CDR1 and CDR2 are MGHRA and YSYEKL. The V end lost 5 bases, the J end lost 11 bases, and 18 bases lay between the germline ends. CDR3 length equals 13 residues.